This T cell receptor (beta chain) derives from a study of blood T cells in healthy people across ages. A second PCR, run for about 6 to 11 cycles, used a sample-barcoded 5' primer plus a J-beta primer mix. Per sample, CDR3-containing paired-end reads numbered at least 2.5 million. MiXCR was run by TCRdb on the 5' RACE reads, yielding one entry per CDR3 protein. The table shows 1,300,000 or so distinct CDR3 sequences, with approximately 60% occurring only once. Details on this clonotype: Its cognate antigen is unknown.

Points from the study as a whole: Higher diversity, along with more naive CD4+ cells, distinguished long-lived donors from aged donors.

The CDR3 is 16 residues long. Germline V gives CDR1 SGHTA, CDR2 FQGNSA. V was trimmed by 3 bases and J by 1 base, leaving 16 bases between them. The chain links TRBV7-2 to TRBJ2-7, with TRBD1 as a possible D gene (5 bases). The sequenced sample was blood. The origin of this receptor is a man aged 18 to 30 in good health. The CDR3 here is CASSLGPTRLSYEQYF. Here the CDR3 DNA reads TGTGCCAGCAGCTTGGGGCCGACGAGGTTATCCTACGAGCAGTACTTC.